The source of this T cell receptor beta chain is a study of CD8+CD57+ T cells in acquired aplastic anemia. This clonotype showed up just a few times. The antigen is not known. V lost 5 bases and J 8 bases, leaving 18 bases between the germline ends. Germline V gives CDR1 LNHNV, CDR2 YYDKDF (reference sequence). This CDR3 comprises 15 residues. Individuals selected for sequencing had exhibited CD8+CD57+ cell expansion on flow cytometry. Broader study findings: With respect to CD8+ Simpson's diversity, patients and controls did not differ significantly.

It was genomic DNA that served as the template for profiling TCR beta VDJ and CDR3. TCRdb independently ran MiXCR on the reads; one entry per CDR3 protein. The top ten hold less than 15% of the sample, which has some 140,000 distinct CDR3 sequences, approximately 52% seen once. Sequences were obtained from sorted CD4+, CD8+, or CD8+CD57+ T cells (not recorded which) from PBMCs. The clonotype was recovered from a human donor with aplastic anemia. The chain couples TRBV15 to TRBJ1-4; no firm D call. CDR3 sequence reads: CATSSPVRLEEKLFF. The CDR3 coding sequence is TGTGCCACCAGCTCCCCGGTGCGCCTAGAGGAAAAACTGTTTTTT.